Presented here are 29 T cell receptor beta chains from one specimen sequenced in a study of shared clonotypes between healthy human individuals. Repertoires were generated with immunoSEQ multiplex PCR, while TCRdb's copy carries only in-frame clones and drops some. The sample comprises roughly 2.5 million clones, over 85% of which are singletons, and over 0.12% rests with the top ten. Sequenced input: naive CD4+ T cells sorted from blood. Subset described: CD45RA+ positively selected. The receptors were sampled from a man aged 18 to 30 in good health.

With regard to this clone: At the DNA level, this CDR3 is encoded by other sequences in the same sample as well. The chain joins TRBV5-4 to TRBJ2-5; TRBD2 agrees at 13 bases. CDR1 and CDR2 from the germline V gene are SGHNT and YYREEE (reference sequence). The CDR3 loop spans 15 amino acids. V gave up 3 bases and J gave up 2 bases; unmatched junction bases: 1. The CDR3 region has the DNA TGTGCCAGCAGCTCGGGACTAGCGGGACAAGAGACCCAGTACTTC. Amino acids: CASSSGLAGQETQYF.

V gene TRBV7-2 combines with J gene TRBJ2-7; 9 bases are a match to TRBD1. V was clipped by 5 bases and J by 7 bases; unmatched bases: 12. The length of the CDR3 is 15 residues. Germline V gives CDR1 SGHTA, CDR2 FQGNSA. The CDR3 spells CASSQGTGPSLEQYF. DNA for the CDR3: TGTGCCAGCAGCCAGGGGACAGGGCCTTCCCTAGAGCAGTACTTC.

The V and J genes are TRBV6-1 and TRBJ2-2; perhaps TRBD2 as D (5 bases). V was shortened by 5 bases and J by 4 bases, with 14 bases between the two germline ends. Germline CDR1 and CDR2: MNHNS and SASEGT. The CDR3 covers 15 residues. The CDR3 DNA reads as TGTGCCAGCAGTTTATATCCCGGACTCACCGGGGAGCTGTTTTTT. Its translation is CASSLYPGLTGELFF.

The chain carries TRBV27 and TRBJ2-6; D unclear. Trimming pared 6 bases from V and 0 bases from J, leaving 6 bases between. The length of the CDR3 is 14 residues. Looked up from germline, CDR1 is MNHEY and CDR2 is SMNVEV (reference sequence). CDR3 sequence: CASSRGSGANVLTF. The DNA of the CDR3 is TGTGCCAGCAGCCGAGGCTCTGGGGCCAACGTCCTGACTTTC.

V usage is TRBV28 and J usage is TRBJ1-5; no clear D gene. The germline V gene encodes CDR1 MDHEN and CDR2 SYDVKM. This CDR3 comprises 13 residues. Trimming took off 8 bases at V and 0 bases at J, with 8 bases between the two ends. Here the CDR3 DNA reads TGTGCCAGCGACCTTAATAGCAATCAGCCCCAGCATTTT. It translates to CASDLNSNQPQHF.

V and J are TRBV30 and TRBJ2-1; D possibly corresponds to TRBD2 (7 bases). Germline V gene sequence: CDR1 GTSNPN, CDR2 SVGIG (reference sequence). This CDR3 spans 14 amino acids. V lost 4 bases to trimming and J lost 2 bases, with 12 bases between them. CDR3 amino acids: CAWNAGATYNEQFF. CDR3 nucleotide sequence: TGTGCCTGGAACGCGGGGGCGACCTACAATGAGCAGTTCTTC.

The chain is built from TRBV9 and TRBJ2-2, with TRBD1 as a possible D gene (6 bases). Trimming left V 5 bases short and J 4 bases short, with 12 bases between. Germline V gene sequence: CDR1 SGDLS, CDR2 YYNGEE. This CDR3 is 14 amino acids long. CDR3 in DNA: TGTGCCAGCAGTCAACAGGGCGCCACCGGGGAGCTGTTTTTT. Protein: CASSQQGATGELFF.

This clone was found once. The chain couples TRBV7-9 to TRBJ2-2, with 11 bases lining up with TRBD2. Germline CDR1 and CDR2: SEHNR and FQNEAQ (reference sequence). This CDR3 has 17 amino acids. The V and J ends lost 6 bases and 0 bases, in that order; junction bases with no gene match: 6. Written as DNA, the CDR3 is TGTGCCAGCAGTCTACTAGCGGGAGTCGCGAACACCGGGGAGCTGTTTTTT. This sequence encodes CASSLLAGVANTGELFF.

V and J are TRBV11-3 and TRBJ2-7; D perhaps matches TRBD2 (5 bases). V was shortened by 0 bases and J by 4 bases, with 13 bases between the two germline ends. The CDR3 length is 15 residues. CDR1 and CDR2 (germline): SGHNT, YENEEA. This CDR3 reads CASSLDGGEHYEQYF. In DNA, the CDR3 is TGTGCCAGCAGCTTAGATGGAGGAGAACATTACGAGCAGTACTTC.

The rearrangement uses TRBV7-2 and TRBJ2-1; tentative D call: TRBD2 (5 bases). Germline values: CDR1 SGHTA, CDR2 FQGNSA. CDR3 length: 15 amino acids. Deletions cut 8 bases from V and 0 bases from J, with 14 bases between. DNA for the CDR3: TGTGCCAGCGGAGAACCGGGGATCTCCTACAATGAGCAGTTCTTC. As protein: CASGEPGISYNEQFF.

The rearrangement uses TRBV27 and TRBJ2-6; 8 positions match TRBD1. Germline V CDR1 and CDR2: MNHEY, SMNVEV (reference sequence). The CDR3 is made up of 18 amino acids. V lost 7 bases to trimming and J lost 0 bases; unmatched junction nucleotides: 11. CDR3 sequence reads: CASITRDRSPSGANVLTF. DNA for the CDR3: TGTGCCAGCATCACTAGGGACAGGTCCCCCTCTGGGGCCAACGTCCTGACTTTC.

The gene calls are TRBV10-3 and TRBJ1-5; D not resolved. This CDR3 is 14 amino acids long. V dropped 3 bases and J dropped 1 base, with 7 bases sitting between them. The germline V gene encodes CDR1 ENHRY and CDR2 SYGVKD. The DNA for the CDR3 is TGTGCCATCAGTGAACAACAGAGCAATCAGCCCCAGCATTTT. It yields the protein CAISEQQSNQPQHF.

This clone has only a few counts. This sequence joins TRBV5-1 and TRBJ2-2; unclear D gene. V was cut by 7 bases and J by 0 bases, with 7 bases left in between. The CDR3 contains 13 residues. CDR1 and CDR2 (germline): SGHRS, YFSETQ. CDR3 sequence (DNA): TGCGCCAGCGTCGGGTCGAACACCGGGGAGCTGTTTTTT. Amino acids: CASVGSNTGELFF. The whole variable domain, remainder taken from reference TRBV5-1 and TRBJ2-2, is KAGVTQTPRYLIKTRGQQVTLSCSPISGHRSVSWYQQTPGQGLQFLFEYFSETQRNKGNFPGRFSGRQFSNSRSEMNVSTLELGDSALYLCASVGSNTGELFFGEGSRLTVL.

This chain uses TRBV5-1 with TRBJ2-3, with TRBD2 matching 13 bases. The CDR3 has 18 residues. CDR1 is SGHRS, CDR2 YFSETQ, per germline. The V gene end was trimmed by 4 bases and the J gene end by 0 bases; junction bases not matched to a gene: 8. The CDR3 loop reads CASSPGLAGVISTDTQYF. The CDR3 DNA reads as TGCGCCAGCAGCCCAGGACTAGCGGGAGTTATTAGCACAGATACGCAGTATTTT.

The CDR3 DNA reads TGTGCCAGCACCGGAGGCGGGACTGGGTATTTTGGCTACACCTTC. Residues: CASTGGGTGYFGYTF. The V call is TRBV6-5, the J call TRBJ1-2, with D tentatively TRBD1 (5 bases). V lost 7 bases to trimming and J lost 7 bases, with 22 bases between them. CDR3 size: 15 residues. CDR1 and CDR2 from the germline V gene are MNHEY and SVGAGI.

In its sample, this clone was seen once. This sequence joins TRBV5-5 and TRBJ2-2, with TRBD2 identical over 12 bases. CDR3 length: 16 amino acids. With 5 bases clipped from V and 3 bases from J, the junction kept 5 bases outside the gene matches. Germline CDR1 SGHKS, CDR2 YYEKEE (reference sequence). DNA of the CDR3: TGTGCCAGCAGTTGGAGACTAGCGGGAGACACCGGGGAGCTGTTTTTT. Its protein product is CASSWRLAGDTGELFF.

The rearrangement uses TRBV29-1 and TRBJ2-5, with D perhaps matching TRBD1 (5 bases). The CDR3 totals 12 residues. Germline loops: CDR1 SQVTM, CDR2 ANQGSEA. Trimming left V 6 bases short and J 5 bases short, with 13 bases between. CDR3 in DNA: TGCAGCGTCGCAGGGTCTTCGGAGACCCAGTACTTC. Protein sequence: CSVAGSSETQYF.

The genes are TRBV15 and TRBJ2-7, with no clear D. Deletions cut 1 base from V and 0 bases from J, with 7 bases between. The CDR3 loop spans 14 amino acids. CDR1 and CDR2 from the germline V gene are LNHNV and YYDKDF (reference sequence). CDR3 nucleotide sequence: TGTGCCACCAGCAGAGGTTACGGCTCCTACGAGCAGTACTTC. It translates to CATSRGYGSYEQYF. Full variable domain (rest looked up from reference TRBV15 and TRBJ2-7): DAMVIQNPRYQVTQFGKPVTLSCSQTLNHNVMYWYQQKSSQAPKLLFHYYDKDFNNEADTPDNFQSRRPNTSFCFLDIRSPGLGDTAMYLCATSRGYGSYEQYFGPGTRLTVT.

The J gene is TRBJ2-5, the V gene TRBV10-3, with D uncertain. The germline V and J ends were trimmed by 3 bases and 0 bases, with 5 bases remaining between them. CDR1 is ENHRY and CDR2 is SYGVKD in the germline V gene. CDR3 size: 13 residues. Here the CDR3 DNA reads TGTGCCATCAGTGACTCGTACCAAGAGACCCAGTACTTC. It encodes CAISDSYQETQYF.

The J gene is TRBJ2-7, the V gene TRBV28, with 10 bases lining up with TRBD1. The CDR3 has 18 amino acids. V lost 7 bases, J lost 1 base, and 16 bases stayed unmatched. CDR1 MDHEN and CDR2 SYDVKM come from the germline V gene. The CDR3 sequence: CASTPTGQGTRFSYEQYF. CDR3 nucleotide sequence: TGTGCCAGCACTCCTACGGGACAGGGGACTAGGTTTTCCTACGAGCAGTACTTC.

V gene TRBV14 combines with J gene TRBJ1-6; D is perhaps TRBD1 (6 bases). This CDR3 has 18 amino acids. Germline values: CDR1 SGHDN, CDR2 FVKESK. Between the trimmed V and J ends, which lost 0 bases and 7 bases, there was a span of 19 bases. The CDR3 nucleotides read TGTGCCAGCAGCCAAGATAGCTCTAAGGCGGGACAAAATTCACCCCTCCACTTT. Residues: CASSQDSSKAGQNSPLHF.

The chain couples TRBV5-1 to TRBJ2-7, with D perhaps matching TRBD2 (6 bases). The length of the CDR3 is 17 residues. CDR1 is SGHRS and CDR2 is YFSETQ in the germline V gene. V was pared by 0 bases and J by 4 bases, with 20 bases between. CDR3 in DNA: TGCGCCAGCAGCTTGGACCCGAAATCGACTAGAATATACGAGCAGTACTTC. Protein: CASSLDPKSTRIYEQYF.

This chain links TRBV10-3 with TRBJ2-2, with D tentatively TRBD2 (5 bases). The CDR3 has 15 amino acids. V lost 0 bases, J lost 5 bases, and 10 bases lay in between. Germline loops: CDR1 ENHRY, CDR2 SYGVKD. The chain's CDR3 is CAISESISGTGELFF. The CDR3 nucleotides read TGTGCCATCAGTGAGTCGATATCGGGGACCGGGGAGCTGTTTTTT.

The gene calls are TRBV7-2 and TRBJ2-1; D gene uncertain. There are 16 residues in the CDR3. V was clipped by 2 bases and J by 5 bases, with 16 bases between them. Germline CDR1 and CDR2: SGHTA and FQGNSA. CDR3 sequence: CASSLRRTPGNNEQFF. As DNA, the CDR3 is TGTGCCAGCAGCTTACGTCGAACGCCGGGCAACAATGAGCAGTTCTTC.

CDR3 amino acids: CASSPSRSSYEQYF. In nucleotides, the CDR3 is TGTGCCAGCTCACCGAGCCGCAGCTCCTACGAGCAGTACTTC. The V and J genes are TRBV18 and TRBJ2-7; D unclear. There are 14 residues in the CDR3. Germline V gene lookup returns CDR1 KGHSH and CDR2 LQKENI. Trimming stripped 3 bases from V and 0 bases from J, with 9 bases between.

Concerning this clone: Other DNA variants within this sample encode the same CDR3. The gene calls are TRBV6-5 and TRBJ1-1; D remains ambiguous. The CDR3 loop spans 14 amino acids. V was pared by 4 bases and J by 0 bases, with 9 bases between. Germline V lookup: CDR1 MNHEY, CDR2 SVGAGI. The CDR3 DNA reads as TGTGCCAGCAGTTCCGGGCGGCTGAACACTGAAGCTTTCTTT. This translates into CASSSGRLNTEAFF.

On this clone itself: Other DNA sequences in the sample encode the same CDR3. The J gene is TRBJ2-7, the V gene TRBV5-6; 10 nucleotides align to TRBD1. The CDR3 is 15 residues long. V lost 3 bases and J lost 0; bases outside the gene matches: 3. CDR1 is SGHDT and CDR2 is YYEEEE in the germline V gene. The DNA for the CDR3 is TGTGCCAGCAGCTGGGGGGACAGGGGCTCCTACGAGCAGTACTTC. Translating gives CASSWGDRGSYEQYF.

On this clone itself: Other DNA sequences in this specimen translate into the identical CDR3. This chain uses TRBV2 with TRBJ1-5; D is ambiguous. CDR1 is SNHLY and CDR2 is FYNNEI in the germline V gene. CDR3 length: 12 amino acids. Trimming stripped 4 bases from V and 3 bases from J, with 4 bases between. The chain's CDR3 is CASSGNNQPQHF. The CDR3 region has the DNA TGTGCCAGCAGTGGGAACAATCAGCCCCAGCATTTT.

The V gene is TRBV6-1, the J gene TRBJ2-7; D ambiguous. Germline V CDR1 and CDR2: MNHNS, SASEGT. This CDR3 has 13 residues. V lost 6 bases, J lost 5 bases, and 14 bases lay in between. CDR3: CASSPSYRHEQYF. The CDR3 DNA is TGTGCCAGCAGCCCTTCCTATAGGCACGAGCAGTACTTC.